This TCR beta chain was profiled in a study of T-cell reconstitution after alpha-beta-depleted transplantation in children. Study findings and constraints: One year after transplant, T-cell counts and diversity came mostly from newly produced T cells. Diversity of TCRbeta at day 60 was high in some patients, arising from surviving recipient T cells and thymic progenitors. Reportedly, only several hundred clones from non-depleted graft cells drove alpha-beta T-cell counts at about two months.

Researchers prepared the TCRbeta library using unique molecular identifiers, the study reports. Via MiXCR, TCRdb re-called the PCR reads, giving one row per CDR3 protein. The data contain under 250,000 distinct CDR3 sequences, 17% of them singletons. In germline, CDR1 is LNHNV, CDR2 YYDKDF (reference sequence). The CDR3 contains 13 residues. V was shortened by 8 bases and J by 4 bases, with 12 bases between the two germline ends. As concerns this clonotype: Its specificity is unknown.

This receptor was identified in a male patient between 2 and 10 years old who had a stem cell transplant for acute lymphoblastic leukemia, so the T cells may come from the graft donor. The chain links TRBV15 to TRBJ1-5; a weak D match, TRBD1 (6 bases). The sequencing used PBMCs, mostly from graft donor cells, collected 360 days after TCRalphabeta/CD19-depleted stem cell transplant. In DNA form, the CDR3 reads TGTGCCACCCAAAGAGGGGGTAATCAGCCCCAGCATTTT. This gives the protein CATQRGGNQPQHF.